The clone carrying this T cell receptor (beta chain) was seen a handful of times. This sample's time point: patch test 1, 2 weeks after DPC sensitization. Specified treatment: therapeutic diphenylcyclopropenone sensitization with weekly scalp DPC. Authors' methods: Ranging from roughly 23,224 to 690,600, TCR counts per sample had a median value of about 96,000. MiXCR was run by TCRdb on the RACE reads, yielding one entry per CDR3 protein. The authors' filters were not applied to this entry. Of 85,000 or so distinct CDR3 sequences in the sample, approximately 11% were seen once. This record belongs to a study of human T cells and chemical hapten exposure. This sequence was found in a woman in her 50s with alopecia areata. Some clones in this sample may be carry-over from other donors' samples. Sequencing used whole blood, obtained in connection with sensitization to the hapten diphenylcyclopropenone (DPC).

CDR3 nucleotide sequence: TGCGCCAGCAGCTTGGCCGCTCAGGGAGGCACCGGGGAGCTGTTTTTT. Translated: CASSLAAQGGTGELFF. The chain has TRBV5-1 and TRBJ2-2; perhaps TRBD2 as D (6 bases). The CDR3 is 16 amino acids. The germline V gene encodes CDR1 SGHRS and CDR2 YFSETQ. V gave up 0 bases and J gave up 4 bases, with 13 bases separating them. The whole variable domain, filled in from reference TRBV5-1 and TRBJ2-2, reads KAGVTQTPRYLIKTRGQQVTLSCSPISGHRSVSWYQQTPGQGLQFLFEYFSETQRNKGNFPGRFSGRQFSNSRSEMNVSTLELGDSALYLCASSLAAQGGTGELFFGEGSRLTVL.